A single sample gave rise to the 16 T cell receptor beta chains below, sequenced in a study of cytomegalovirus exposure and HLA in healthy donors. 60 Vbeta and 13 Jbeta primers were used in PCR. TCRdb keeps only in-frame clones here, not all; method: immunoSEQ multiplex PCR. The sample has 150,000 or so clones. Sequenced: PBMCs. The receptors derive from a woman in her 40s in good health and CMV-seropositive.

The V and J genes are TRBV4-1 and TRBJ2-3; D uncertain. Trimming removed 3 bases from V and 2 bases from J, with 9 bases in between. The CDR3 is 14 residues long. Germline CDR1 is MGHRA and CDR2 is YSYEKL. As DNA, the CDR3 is TGCGCCAGCAGCCAGCCAACAACCACAGATACGCAGTATTTT. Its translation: CASSQPTTTDTQYF.

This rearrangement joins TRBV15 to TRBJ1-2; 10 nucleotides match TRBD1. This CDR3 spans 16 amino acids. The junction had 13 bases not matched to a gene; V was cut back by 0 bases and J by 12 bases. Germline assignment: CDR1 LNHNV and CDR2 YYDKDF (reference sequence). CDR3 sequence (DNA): TGTGCCACCAGCAGAGAGGACTACCGGGACAGGGGTCGACACACCTTC. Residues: CATSREDYRDRGRHTF.

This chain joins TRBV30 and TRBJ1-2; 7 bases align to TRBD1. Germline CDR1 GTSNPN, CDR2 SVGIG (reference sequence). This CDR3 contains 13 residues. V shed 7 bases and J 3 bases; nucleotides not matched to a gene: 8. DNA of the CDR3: TGTGCCTCAGAATGGGACAGACACTATGGCTACACCTTC. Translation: CASEWDRHYGYTF.

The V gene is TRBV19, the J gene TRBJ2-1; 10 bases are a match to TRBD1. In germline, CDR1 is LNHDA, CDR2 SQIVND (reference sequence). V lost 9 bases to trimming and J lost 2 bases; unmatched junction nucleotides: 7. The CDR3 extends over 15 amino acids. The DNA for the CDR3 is TGTGCCAGGACGACAGGGGGCAGGCCCTACAATGAGCAGTTCTTC. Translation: CARTTGGRPYNEQFF.

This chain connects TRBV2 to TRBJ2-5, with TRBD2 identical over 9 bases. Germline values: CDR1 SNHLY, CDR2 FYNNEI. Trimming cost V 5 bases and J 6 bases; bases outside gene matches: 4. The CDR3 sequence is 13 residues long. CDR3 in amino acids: CASSRLAAKTQYF. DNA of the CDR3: TGTGCCAGCAGTCGACTAGCGGCGAAGACCCAGTACTTC.

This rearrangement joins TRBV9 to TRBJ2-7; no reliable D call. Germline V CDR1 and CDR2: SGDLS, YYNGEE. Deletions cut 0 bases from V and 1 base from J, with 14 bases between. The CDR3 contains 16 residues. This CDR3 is CASSVGGTGLSYEQYF. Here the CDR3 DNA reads TGTGCCAGCAGCGTAGGAGGAACGGGTCTATCCTACGAGCAGTACTTC.

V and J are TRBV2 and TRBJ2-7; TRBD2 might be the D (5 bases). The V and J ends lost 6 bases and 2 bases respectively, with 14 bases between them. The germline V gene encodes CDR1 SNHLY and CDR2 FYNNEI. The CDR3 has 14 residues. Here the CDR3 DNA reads TGTGCCAGCAGCGCAACAGAGGGTCCCTACGAGCAGTACTTC. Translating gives CASSATEGPYEQYF.

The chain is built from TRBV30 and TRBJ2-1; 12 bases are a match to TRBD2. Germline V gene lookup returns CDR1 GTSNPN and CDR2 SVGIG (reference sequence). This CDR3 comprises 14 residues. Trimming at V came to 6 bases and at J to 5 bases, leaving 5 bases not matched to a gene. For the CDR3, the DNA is TGTGCCTGCCGCCGGACTAGCGGGAACAATGAGCAGTTCTTC. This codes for CACRRTSGNNEQFF.

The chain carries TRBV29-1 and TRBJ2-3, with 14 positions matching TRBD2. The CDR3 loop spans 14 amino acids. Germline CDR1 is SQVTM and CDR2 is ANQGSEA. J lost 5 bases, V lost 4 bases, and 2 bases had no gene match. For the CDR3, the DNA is TGCAGCGTTGGGGGACTAGCGGGAGAAGATACGCAGTATTTT. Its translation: CSVGGLAGEDTQYF.

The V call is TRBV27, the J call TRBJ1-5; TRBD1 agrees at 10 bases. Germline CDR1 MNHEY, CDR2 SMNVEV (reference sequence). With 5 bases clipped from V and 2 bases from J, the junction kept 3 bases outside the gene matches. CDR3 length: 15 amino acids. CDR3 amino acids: CASSPGTGGNQPQHF. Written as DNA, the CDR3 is TGTGCCAGCAGTCCCGGGACAGGGGGCAATCAGCCCCAGCATTTT.

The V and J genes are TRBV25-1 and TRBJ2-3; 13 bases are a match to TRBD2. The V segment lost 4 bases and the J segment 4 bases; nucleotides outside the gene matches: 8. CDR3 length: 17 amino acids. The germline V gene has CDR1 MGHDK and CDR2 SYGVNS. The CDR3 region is CASSAGTSGTFPDTQYF. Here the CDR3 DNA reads TGTGCCAGCAGTGCGGGGACTAGCGGGACGTTTCCAGATACGCAGTATTTT.

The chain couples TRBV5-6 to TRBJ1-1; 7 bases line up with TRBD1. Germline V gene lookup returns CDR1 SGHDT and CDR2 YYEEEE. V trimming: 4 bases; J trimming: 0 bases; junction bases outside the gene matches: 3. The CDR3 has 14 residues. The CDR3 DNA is TGTGCCAGCAGCGGGGACAGCTTGAACACTGAAGCTTTCTTT. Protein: CASSGDSLNTEAFF.

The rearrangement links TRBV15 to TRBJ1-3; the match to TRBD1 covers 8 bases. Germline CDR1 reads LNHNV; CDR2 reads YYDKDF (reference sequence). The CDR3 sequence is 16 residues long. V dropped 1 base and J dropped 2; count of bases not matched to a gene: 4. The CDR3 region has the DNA TGTGCCACCAGCAGAGCCCTGACAGGGGCTGGAAACACCATATATTTT. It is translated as CATSRALTGAGNTIYF.

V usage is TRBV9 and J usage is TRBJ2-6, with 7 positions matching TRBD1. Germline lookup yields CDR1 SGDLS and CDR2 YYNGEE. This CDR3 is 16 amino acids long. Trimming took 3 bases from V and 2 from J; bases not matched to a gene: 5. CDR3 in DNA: TGTGCCAGCAGCGCTCTAGGGGGCCCTGGGGCCAACGTCCTGACTTTC. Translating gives CASSALGGPGANVLTF.

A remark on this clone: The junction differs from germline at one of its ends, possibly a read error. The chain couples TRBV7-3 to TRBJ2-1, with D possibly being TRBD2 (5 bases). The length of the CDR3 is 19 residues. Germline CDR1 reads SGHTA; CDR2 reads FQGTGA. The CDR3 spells CASSLRAEAFRSSYSEQFF. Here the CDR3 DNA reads TGTGCCAGCAGCTTAAGAGCGGAGGCCTTTCGGAGCTCCTACAGTGAGCAGTTCTTC. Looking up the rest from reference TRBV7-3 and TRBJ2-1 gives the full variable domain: GAGVSQTPSNKVTEKGKYVELRCDPISGHTALYWYRQSLGQGPEFLIYFQGTGAADDSGLPNDRFFAVRPEGSVSTLKIQRTERGDSAVYLCASSLRAEAFRSSYSEQFFGPGTRLTVL.

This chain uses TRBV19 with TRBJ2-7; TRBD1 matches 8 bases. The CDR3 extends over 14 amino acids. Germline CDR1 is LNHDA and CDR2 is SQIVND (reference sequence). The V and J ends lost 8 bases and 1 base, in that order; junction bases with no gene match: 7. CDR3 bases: TGTGCCAGTGATAAAGGGACAGGTTCCTACGAGCAGTACTTC. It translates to CASDKGTGSYEQYF.